The 9 T cell receptor beta chains below were found in one sample sequenced in a study of shared clonotypes between healthy human individuals. Some clones are missing from TCRdb's copy, which holds only in-frame ones; the method was immunoSEQ multiplex PCR. Of 300,000 to 350,000 clones in the sample, roughly 70% were seen once. Sequenced: memory CD4+ T cells sorted from blood. The sample's subset: CD45RA-negative fraction. These receptors came from a man aged 30 to 39 in good health.

This chain joins TRBV6-1 and TRBJ2-2; possible D gene TRBD1, 6 bases. From germline, CDR1 is MNHNS and CDR2 SASEGT. The CDR3 length is 13 residues. V lost 2 bases and J lost 5, with 6 bases in between. CDR3 in DNA: TGTGCCAGCAGTGAACAGGGGACCGGGGAGCTGTTTTTT. Protein product: CASSEQGTGELFF.

This chain uses TRBV18 with TRBJ2-3; D is uncertain. The CDR3 sequence is 14 residues long. With 4 bases removed from V and 5 bases from J, the gap between germline ends came to 13 bases. CDR1 is KGHSH and CDR2 is LQKENI in the germline V gene. The CDR3 loop is CASSLDSSGDTQYF. CDR3 sequence (DNA): TGTGCCAGCTCACTAGACTCCTCCGGAGATACGCAGTATTTT.

This clone was seen at least ten times. The chain combines TRBV2 with TRBJ1-5; D is uncertain. V lost 4 bases and J lost 3, with 10 bases in between. Germline-derived CDR1 and CDR2 are SNHLY and FYNNEI. This CDR3 comprises 14 residues. The CDR3 DNA reads TGTGCCAGCAGTGGATCCAGCCCCAATCAGCCCCAGCATTTT. It is translated as CASSGSSPNQPQHF.

The chain employs TRBV6-5 and TRBJ2-7; 11 bases match TRBD2. This CDR3 region has 15 residues. V was clipped by 5 bases and J by 2 bases; unmatched bases: 5. Germline V lookup: CDR1 MNHEY, CDR2 SVGAGI. DNA of the CDR3: TGTGCCAGCAGTCGAGGGACTAGCGGAACCTACGAGCAGTACTTC. It is translated as CASSRGTSGTYEQYF.

This clone was seen once. V and J are TRBV2 and TRBJ1-1, with a weak D call TRBD1 (6 bases). V dropped 2 bases and J dropped 1 base, with 17 bases sitting between them. This CDR3 contains 17 residues. Germline V gene data show CDR1 as SNHLY and CDR2 as FYNNEI. The CDR3 sequence: CASSETRAGDGNTEAFF. The DNA for the CDR3 is TGTGCCAGCAGTGAAACTCGGGCAGGGGATGGGAACACTGAAGCTTTCTTT.

The chain links TRBV6-5 to TRBJ2-7; 9 nucleotides line up with TRBD1. This CDR3 has 13 amino acids. V shed 6 bases and J 4 bases; nucleotides not matched to a gene: 4. CDR1 and CDR2 (germline): MNHEY, SVGAGI. CDR3 loop: CASSLGQGYEQYF. The CDR3, as DNA: TGTGCCAGCAGCCTTGGACAGGGGTACGAGCAGTACTTC.

The chain recombines TRBV5-1 with TRBJ1-4; D perhaps matches TRBD1 (5 bases). The CDR3 has 15 amino acids. Germline V lookup: CDR1 SGHRS, CDR2 YFSETQ. V was trimmed by 0 bases and J by 8 bases, leaving 14 bases between them. The CDR3 region has the DNA TGCGCCAGCAGCTTGGCAGGCAGGGTAGGCGAAAAACTGTTTTTT. Translation: CASSLAGRVGEKLFF.

This clone was detected only once. The chain carries TRBV6-5 and TRBJ1-2; 10 positions agree with TRBD1. The V segment lost 6 bases and the J segment 6 bases; nucleotides outside the gene matches: 7. Germline CDR1 MNHEY, CDR2 SVGAGI. The CDR3 loop spans 14 amino acids. In DNA, the CDR3 is TGTGCCAGCAGACAAAGACAGGGGGCGGATGGCTACACCTTC. Its protein is CASRQRQGADGYTF.

V and J are TRBV9 and TRBJ2-1, with D maybe TRBD1 (6 bases). Trimming stripped 3 bases from V and 14 bases from J, with 18 bases between. CDR1 and CDR2 from the germline V gene are SGDLS and YYNGEE. The CDR3 is made up of 13 amino acids. In nucleotides, the CDR3 is TGTGCCAGCAGCGAGAGGGAGACAGGCGTAGAGTTCTTC. Its protein is CASSERETGVEFF.